This T cell receptor beta chain was captured in a study of synovial regulatory T cells in juvenile arthritis. CDR3 size: 14 residues. DNA is not on record. Germline-derived CDR1 and CDR2 are LNHNV and YYDKDF (reference sequence). Method: immunoSEQ multiplex PCR; TCRdb's copy keeps in-frame clones and lacks some. The sample table sets out several thousand clones. The sequence came from a donor younger than 30 with juvenile idiopathic arthritis. The material sequenced was Treg cells from blood. Documented subset: remaining (HLA-DR-negative) circulating blood Treg cells. The chain recombines TRBV15 with TRBJ1-2. The CDR3 reads CATSRDRANYGYTF.